The text below deals with one T cell receptor (beta chain). As yet, its antigen is unknown. This PCR relied on a set of 60 Vbeta primers and 13 Jbeta primers. Here immunoSEQ multiplex PCR was the method, and the copy in TCRdb shows in-frame clones only, minus some. Among some 140,000 clones, 79% were seen once, and the ten largest hold around 6.3%. The data originate from a study of cytomegalovirus exposure and HLA in healthy donors. General study points: The authors later found TCR association rates varying by HLA locus, with DRB1 most and HLA-C fewest. In a later analysis, a genetic analysis reported fewer productive-TCR N-insertions in an Asian-associated ancestry cluster than the cohort average. Altogether, 160 or so TCR beta chains were recorded as cytomegalovirus-associated.

Healthy individuals who donated bone marrow served as the donors. CDR1 is SGHRS and CDR2 is YFSETQ in the germline V gene. The CDR3 totals 14 residues. The trim removed 6 bases at V and 4 bases at J, leaving 7 bases unmatched. Sequencing was carried out using PBMCs. The chain recombines TRBV5-1 with TRBJ2-4, with 7 bases aligning to TRBD1. This clonotype was obtained from a man in his forties or fifties in good health and CMV-seropositive. The CDR3, as DNA: TGCGCCAGCACCCCAGGGACAGCTAAAAACATTCAGTACTTC. Amino acid sequence: CASTPGTAKNIQYF.